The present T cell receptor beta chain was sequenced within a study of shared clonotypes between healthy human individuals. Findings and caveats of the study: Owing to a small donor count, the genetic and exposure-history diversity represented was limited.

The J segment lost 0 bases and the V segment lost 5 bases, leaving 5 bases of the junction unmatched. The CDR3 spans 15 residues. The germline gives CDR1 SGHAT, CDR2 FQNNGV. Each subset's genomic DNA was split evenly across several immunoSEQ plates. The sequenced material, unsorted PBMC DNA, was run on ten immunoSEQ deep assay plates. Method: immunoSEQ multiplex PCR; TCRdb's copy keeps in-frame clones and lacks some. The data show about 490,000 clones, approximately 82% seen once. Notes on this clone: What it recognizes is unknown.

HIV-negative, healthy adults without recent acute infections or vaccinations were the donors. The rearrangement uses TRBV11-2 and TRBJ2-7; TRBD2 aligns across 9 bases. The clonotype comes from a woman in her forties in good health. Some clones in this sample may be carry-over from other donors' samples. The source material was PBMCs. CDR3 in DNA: TGTGCCAGCAGCCCCCGGACTAGCGTCTCCTACGAGCAGTACTTC. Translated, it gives CASSPRTSVSYEQYF.